A single sample is the source of the 10 T cell receptor beta chains below, sequenced in a study of T cells in Graves' hyperthyroidism and ophthalmopathy. TCR beta CDR3 regions were amplified from RNA. The primer set for the first-round RT-PCR of the TCR CDR3 was HTBI. From the multiplex PCR reads, TCRdb called clonotypes with MiXCR, one entry per CDR3 protein. Found here are 300,000 or so distinct CDR3 sequences, around 16% of them singletons; the top ten hold roughly 33%. Sequencing was done on a sample of blood. Receptors were obtained from a man younger than 40 with Graves' hyperthyroidism.

This clonotype was seen repeatedly, ten times or more. The chain is built from TRBV7-2 and TRBJ2-3; 8 bases match TRBD1. Germline assignment: CDR1 SGHTA and CDR2 FQGNSA. The CDR3 has 16 residues. The J segment lost 2 bases and the V segment lost 3 bases, leaving 7 bases of the junction unmatched. Here the CDR3 reads CASSFQGATSTDTQYF. CDR3 bases: TGTGCCAGCAGCTTCCAGGGGGCGACGTCCACAGATACGCAGTATTTT.

The chain joins TRBV24-1 to TRBJ2-1; TRBD2 matches 10 bases. This CDR3 contains 22 residues. Germline CDR1 KGHDR, CDR2 SFDVKD. V was pared by 0 bases and J by 2 bases, with 18 bases of the junction left unmatched. CDR3 residues: CATSDLSNDLAGDRLAYNEQFF. DNA of the CDR3: TGTGCCACCAGTGATTTGTCGAATGATCTAGCGGGAGACAGGTTAGCCTACAATGAGCAGTTCTTC.

The table lists this clonotype with many counts. The rearrangement uses TRBV12-3 or TRBV12-4 and TRBJ1-2; possible D gene TRBD1, 6 bases. Between the trimmed V and J ends, which lost 10 bases and 2 bases, there was a span of 11 bases. The CDR3 is 12 residues long. The CDR3 DNA reads TGTGCCACTCTGGGGGCGAACTATGGCTACACCTTC. It is translated as CATLGANYGYTF.

This clonotype was recorded many times. J is TRBJ1-6 and V is TRBV9, with 7 bases identical to TRBD1. This CDR3 comprises 14 residues. Germline trimming cut 2 bases from V and 6 bases from J; bases unmatched to any gene: 2. Per germline, CDR1 SGDLS and CDR2 YYNGEE. The CDR3: CASSVQGGNSPLHF. CDR3 nucleotides: TGTGCCAGCAGCGTGCAGGGGGGTAATTCACCCCTCCACTTT.

This clonotype was counted at least ten times. The chain recombines TRBV20-1 with TRBJ2-7, with D maybe TRBD1 (6 bases). Germline CDR1 is DFQATT and CDR2 is SNEGSKA (reference sequence). Trimming took off 0 bases at V and 3 bases at J, with 12 bases between the two ends. The CDR3 consists of 14 residues. The CDR3 is CSARDLGRGYEQYF. DNA of the CDR3: TGCAGTGCTAGAGATCTGGGCAGGGGCTACGAGCAGTACTTC.

This clonotype was seen ten or more times. CDR3 loop: CASSQDWTQEQYF. CDR3 coding DNA: TGTGCCAGCAGCCAAGATTGGACCCAAGAGCAGTACTTC. The chain carries TRBV4-2 and TRBJ2-7; D call uncertain. Germline V lookup: CDR1 LGHNA, CDR2 YNFKEQ. The CDR3 totals 13 residues. V dropped 0 bases and J dropped 7 bases, with 10 bases sitting between them.

The gene calls are TRBV6-5 and TRBJ2-1; D is possibly TRBD1 (6 bases). Trimming cost V 2 bases and J 2 bases, with 10 bases left between them. The CDR3 loop spans 15 amino acids. Germline V gives CDR1 MNHEY, CDR2 SVGAGI. CDR3 loop: CASSYVGATYNEQFF. CDR3 in DNA: TGTGCCAGCAGTTACGTGGGGGCAACCTACAATGAGCAGTTCTTC.

The V and J genes are TRBV24-1 and TRBJ1-5; D is possibly TRBD1 (5 bases). This CDR3 comprises 15 residues. Germline lookup yields CDR1 KGHDR and CDR2 SFDVKD. Trimming removed 3 bases at V and 1 base at J, with 9 bases between. Here the CDR3 reads CATSDTRGSNQPQHF. The CDR3 DNA follows: TGTGCCACCAGTGATACCCGGGGGAGCAATCAGCCCCAGCATTTT.

Worth noting for this clonotype: This may stem from a read error, because a much larger clone lies one nucleotide away. The conserved phenylalanine or tryptophan is not found at the CDR3 terminus, so this likely reflects a read error. V is TRBV5-1 and J is TRBJ2-7, with 8 bases matching TRBD2. This CDR3 comprises 16 residues. With V trimmed by 1 base and J by 3 bases, 9 bases remained unmatched. Germline-derived CDR1 and CDR2 are SGHRS and YFSETQ. CDR3 in amino acids: CASSLSGGGISYEQYS. The CDR3 DNA follows: TGCGCCAGCAGCTTGAGCGGGGGCGGTATCAGCTACGAGCAGTACTCC.

This clonotype was recorded many times. The chain recombines TRBV24-1 with TRBJ1-1, with D possibly matching TRBD1 (5 bases). The CDR3 runs 12 residues. In germline, CDR1 is KGHDR, CDR2 SFDVKD. The V end was cut by 5 bases, the J end by 3 bases, with 6 bases between. CDR3 sequence reads: CATSGGDTEAFF. In nucleotides, the CDR3 is TGTGCCACCAGTGGGGGGGACACTGAAGCTTTCTTT.